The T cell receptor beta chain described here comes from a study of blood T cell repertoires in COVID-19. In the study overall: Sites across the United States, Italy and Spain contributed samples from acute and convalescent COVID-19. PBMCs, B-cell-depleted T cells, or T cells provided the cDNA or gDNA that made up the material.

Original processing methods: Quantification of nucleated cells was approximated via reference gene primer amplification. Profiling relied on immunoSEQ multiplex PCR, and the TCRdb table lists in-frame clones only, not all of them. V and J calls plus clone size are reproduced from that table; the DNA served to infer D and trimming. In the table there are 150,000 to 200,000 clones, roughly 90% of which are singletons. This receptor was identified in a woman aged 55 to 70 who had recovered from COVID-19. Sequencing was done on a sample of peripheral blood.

The CDR3 sequence is CASSLTRSPVNTEAFF. DNA of the CDR3: TGTGCCAGCAGCCTTACACGCTCCCCCGTGAACACTGAAGCTTTCTTT. This chain uses TRBV11-2 with TRBJ1-1; no firm D call. The V and J ends lost 5 bases and 0 bases respectively, with 16 bases between them. The CDR3 length is 16 residues. Germline V lookup: CDR1 SGHAT, CDR2 FQNNGV.